Listed below are T cell receptor beta chains from one sample, sequenced in a study of T cell responses to AZD1222 COVID-19 vaccine. Generated by immunoSEQ multiplex PCR, the TCRdb table keeps only in-frame clones and is missing some. The sample records 50,000 to 55,000 clones, approximately 90% being singletons. This specimen was peripheral blood, taken 28 days after the second AZD1222 dose. The receptors come from an adult who received the AZD1222 COVID-19 vaccine. Both conserved end residues are part of each CDR3. Fields, in order: clone size, J gene, V gene, D gene, CDR3 DNA, CDR3 protein. The D gene is left open where the match is weak. The size entry is marked missing in some rows and otherwise reads once, few, many or a size class.

clone_size: .; j_call: TRBJ2-7; v_call: TRBV10-2; d_call: TRBD1; cdr3_nt: TGCGCCAGCAGTGAGTCCCGGACAGGGCCCAGCGAGCAGTACTTC; cdr3_aa: CASSESRTGPSEQYF
clone_size: .; j_call: TRBJ1-3; v_call: TRBV3-1/TRBV3-2; d_call: TRBD1; cdr3_nt: TGTGCCAGCAGCCAAGAACGAAAAGGGGGCGGAAACACCATATATTTT; cdr3_aa: CASSQERKGGGNTIYF
clone_size: .; j_call: TRBJ1-2; v_call: TRBV19; d_call: TRBD1; cdr3_nt: TGTGCCAGTGCTGACAGGGGGAAACGCGGCTACACCTTC; cdr3_aa: CASADRGKRGYTF
clone_size: .; j_call: TRBJ2-7; v_call: TRBV4-2; d_call: .; cdr3_nt: TGTGCCAGCAGCCACTCTTCAGGGGGGGCCTACGAGCAGTACTTC; cdr3_aa: CASSHSSGGAYEQYF
clone_size: .; j_call: TRBJ2-1; v_call: TRBV4-1; d_call: .; cdr3_nt: TGCGCCAGCAGCCAAGAGGCGCGGTTGACCCGGGAGCAGTTCTTC; cdr3_aa: CASSQEARLTREQFF
clone_size: .; j_call: TRBJ2-1; v_call: TRBV24-1; d_call: TRBD2; cdr3_nt: TGTGCCACCAGTGATTTGCAGGGACTAGCGGGATTATTCTTC; cdr3_aa: CATSDLQGLAGLFF
clone_size: .; j_call: TRBJ1-1; v_call: TRBV24-1; d_call: .; cdr3_nt: TGTGCCACCAGTGAAACAGGCATGGAGGCTGAAGCTTTCTTT; cdr3_aa: CATSETGMEAEAFF
clone_size: .; j_call: TRBJ1-5; v_call: TRBV2; d_call: .; cdr3_nt: TGTGCCAGCAGTCCATACGATAGCAATCAGCCCCAGCATTTT; cdr3_aa: CASSPYDSNQPQHF
clone_size: .; j_call: TRBJ2-1; v_call: TRBV19; d_call: TRBD2; cdr3_nt: TGTGCCAGTAGTACTGACTCCCCGGGACTAGCGGGAGGGTCCCCCTTGGGGTACAATGAGCAGTTCTTC; cdr3_aa: CASSTDSPGLAGGSPLGYNEQFF
clone_size: .; j_call: TRBJ2-7; v_call: TRBV7-9; d_call: .; cdr3_nt: TGTGCCAGCAGCTTAGGCCGCCAGGGACCGGGAGCCTACGAGCAGTACTTC; cdr3_aa: CASSLGRQGPGAYEQYF
clone_size: .; j_call: TRBJ2-5; v_call: TRBV5-1; d_call: .; cdr3_nt: TGCGCCAGCAGCTTGGCGGGGAAGGAAGAGACCCAGTACTTC; cdr3_aa: CASSLAGKEETQYF
clone_size: .; j_call: TRBJ1-5; v_call: TRBV7-8; d_call: TRBD1; cdr3_nt: TGTGCCAGCAGCTTAGCGGGCGACAGGGCTAGCAATCAGCCCCAGCATTTT; cdr3_aa: CASSLAGDRASNQPQHF
clone_size: .; j_call: TRBJ2-2; v_call: TRBV3-1/TRBV3-2; d_call: .; cdr3_nt: TGTGCCAGCAGCCAAGTACAGCCGAACACCGGGGAGCTGTTTTTT; cdr3_aa: CASSQVQPNTGELFF
clone_size: .; j_call: TRBJ2-2; v_call: TRBV2; d_call: .; cdr3_nt: TGTGCCAGCAAAGTGGGACGGGACACCGGGGAGCTGTTTTTT; cdr3_aa: CASKVGRDTGELFF
clone_size: .; j_call: TRBJ2-7; v_call: TRBV30; d_call: .; cdr3_nt: TGTGCCTGGAGCGCGTGGGTCGCCCACGAGCAGTACTTC; cdr3_aa: CAWSAWVAHEQYF
clone_size: .; j_call: TRBJ2-7; v_call: TRBV5-1; d_call: TRBD2; cdr3_nt: TGCGCCAGCAGCCGTTCGACTAGCGGGGCGAGCTCCTACGAGCAGTACTTC; cdr3_aa: CASSRSTSGASSYEQYF
clone_size: once; j_call: TRBJ2-1; v_call: TRBV6-1; d_call: TRBD1; cdr3_nt: TGTGCCAGCAGTGAAGTTAGTACAGGGGCCACTTACAATGAGCAGTTCTTC; cdr3_aa: CASSEVSTGATYNEQFF
clone_size: .; j_call: TRBJ1-2; v_call: TRBV5-5; d_call: TRBD1; cdr3_nt: TGTGCCAGCAGCTCGGGACAGACCCTGCCTGGGTATGGCTACACCTTC; cdr3_aa: CASSSGQTLPGYGYTF
clone_size: .; j_call: TRBJ1-4; v_call: TRBV5-1; d_call: .; cdr3_nt: TGCGCCAGCAGCGCTGACGCCTTGGGCTATGAAAAACTGTTTTTT; cdr3_aa: CASSADALGYEKLFF
clone_size: .; j_call: TRBJ2-7; v_call: TRBV3-1/TRBV3-2; d_call: .; cdr3_nt: TGTGCCAGCAGCCAAGGGGCAGTCTACGAGCAGTACTTC; cdr3_aa: CASSQGAVYEQYF
clone_size: once; j_call: TRBJ2-7; v_call: TRBV5-8; d_call: .; cdr3_nt: TGTGCCAGCAGCTTTGGGGTGGCCTACGAGCAGTACTTC; cdr3_aa: CASSFGVAYEQYF
clone_size: .; j_call: TRBJ2-1; v_call: TRBV5-1; d_call: .; cdr3_nt: TGCGCCAGCAGCTTGGAACTAGTTGACGTCCAGTTCTTC; cdr3_aa: CASSLELVDVQFF
clone_size: .; j_call: TRBJ2-1; v_call: TRBV28; d_call: TRBD2; cdr3_nt: TGTGCCAGCAGCCTGGCGGGAGGGCAGAGTTCCTACAATGAGCAGTTCTTC; cdr3_aa: CASSLAGGQSSYNEQFF
clone_size: .; j_call: TRBJ2-7; v_call: TRBV12-5; d_call: .; cdr3_nt: TGTGCTAGTGGTTTGGACGGACTTTTCGGCGAGCAGTACTTC; cdr3_aa: CASGLDGLFGEQYF
clone_size: .; j_call: TRBJ2-7; v_call: TRBV6-5; d_call: TRBD1; cdr3_nt: TGTGCCAGCAGCACCGACAGGGGACAGGCCTACGAGCAGTACTTC; cdr3_aa: CASSTDRGQAYEQYF
clone_size: .; j_call: TRBJ2-1; v_call: TRBV12-5; d_call: .; cdr3_nt: TGTGCTAGTGGCCTGGGTACTCTGACTAACAATGAGCAGTTCTTC; cdr3_aa: CASGLGTLTNNEQFF
clone_size: .; j_call: TRBJ1-1; v_call: TRBV6-5; d_call: .; cdr3_nt: TGTGCCAGCAGTTACGGACAGCACACTGAAGCTTTCTTT; cdr3_aa: CASSYGQHTEAFF
clone_size: .; j_call: TRBJ1-1; v_call: TRBV28; d_call: .; cdr3_nt: TGTGCCAGCTGGGTGGGCACTGAAGCTTTCTTT; cdr3_aa: CASWVGTEAFF
clone_size: .; j_call: TRBJ1-2; v_call: TRBV5-4; d_call: TRBD1; cdr3_nt: TGTGCCAGCAGCTCGGCAGGACAGGCCTACTATGGCTACACCTTC; cdr3_aa: CASSSAGQAYYGYTF
clone_size: .; j_call: TRBJ2-1; v_call: TRBV18; d_call: .; cdr3_nt: TGTGCCAGCTCACCACCGAGCGGACGGCAAGGGAATGAGCAGTTCTTC; cdr3_aa: CASSPPSGRQGNEQFF
clone_size: .; j_call: TRBJ1-2; v_call: TRBV6-5; d_call: .; cdr3_nt: TGTGCCAGCAGCCACGGGGGACCGAAGCCCTATGGCTACACCTTC; cdr3_aa: CASSHGGPKPYGYTF
clone_size: .; j_call: TRBJ2-6; v_call: TRBV28; d_call: .; cdr3_nt: TGTGCCAGCAGTTTCTACAGGTCTGGGGCCAACGTCCTGACTTTC; cdr3_aa: CASSFYRSGANVLTF
clone_size: .; j_call: TRBJ2-1; v_call: TRBV4-2; d_call: .; cdr3_nt: TGTGCCAGCCGAGAGAGAAGCGGCTCCTACAATGAGCAGTTCTTC; cdr3_aa: CASRERSGSYNEQFF
clone_size: .; j_call: TRBJ2-5; v_call: TRBV28; d_call: .; cdr3_nt: TGTGCCAGCAGCGGACGCCTCGGGGGGACCCAGTACTTC; cdr3_aa: CASSGRLGGTQYF
clone_size: .; j_call: TRBJ2-3; v_call: TRBV3-1/TRBV3-2; d_call: .; cdr3_nt: TGTGCCAGCAGCCAAAATGCTGGGTTGTCTGGGACAGATACGCAGTATTTT; cdr3_aa: CASSQNAGLSGTDTQYF
clone_size: once; j_call: TRBJ2-3; v_call: TRBV7-8; d_call: TRBD2; cdr3_nt: TGTGCCAGCAGCCCCGCTAGCGGGAGGGCTCAAGATACGCAGTATTTT; cdr3_aa: CASSPASGRAQDTQYF
clone_size: .; j_call: TRBJ1-6; v_call: TRBV9; d_call: .; cdr3_nt: TGTGCCAGCAGCGTAGACCCCATGGGGGGCCTTAATTCACCCCTCCACTTT; cdr3_aa: CASSVDPMGGLNSPLHF
clone_size: .; j_call: TRBJ1-4; v_call: TRBV3-1/TRBV3-2; d_call: TRBD1; cdr3_nt: TGTGCCAGCAGTCTCAGGGGGCGGAATGAAAAACTGTTTTTT; cdr3_aa: CASSLRGRNEKLFF
clone_size: .; j_call: TRBJ2-1; v_call: TRBV5-6; d_call: TRBD2; cdr3_nt: TGTGCCAGCAGCGTCGCGGGTAGCGGGAGATACAATGAGCAGTTCTTC; cdr3_aa: CASSVAGSGRYNEQFF
clone_size: .; j_call: TRBJ2-3; v_call: TRBV7-9; d_call: .; cdr3_nt: TGTGCCAGCAGCTTAGGGCCTGGTAGCACAGATACGCAGTATTTT; cdr3_aa: CASSLGPGSTDTQYF
clone_size: .; j_call: TRBJ2-3; v_call: TRBV19; d_call: .; cdr3_nt: TGTGCCAGTAGTCGATTAGCCACAGATACGCAGTATTTT; cdr3_aa: CASSRLATDTQYF
clone_size: .; j_call: TRBJ1-6; v_call: TRBV6-2/TRBV6-3; d_call: .; cdr3_nt: TGTGCCAGCAGCTCCGGACAGTACTATAATTCACCCCTCCACTTT; cdr3_aa: CASSSGQYYNSPLHF
clone_size: .; j_call: TRBJ2-1; v_call: TRBV11-1; d_call: TRBD1; cdr3_nt: TGTGCCAGCAGCTTCAGACAGGGCTCCTACAATGAGCAGTTCTTC; cdr3_aa: CASSFRQGSYNEQFF